Below, 14 T cell receptor beta chains from the same sample are listed, as sequenced in a study of immune evolution from preneoplasia to lung adenocarcinoma (dated by TCRdb to the early 2020s). The library was prepared using the immunoSEQ multiplex PCR assay. TCRdb re-hosts the immuneACCESS table, in-frame sequences only. Its copies lack some clones; in the studies checked, an unresolved V gene accounts for under half of them, and the cause for the rest is not known. The sample table holds more than 3,500 clones, of which about three quarters were seen once. Jointly, the top ten make up approximately 11% of the sample. The sequencing sample was made of FFPE minimally invasive lung adenocarcinoma tissue. The cell subset or site tag for this specimen amounts to: micro-invasive lung adenocarcinoma (MIA). The receptors derive from a person aged 70 to 79 with lung adenocarcinoma.

This chain joins TRBV19 and TRBJ2-3; 7 bases map to TRBD2. V was clipped by 6 bases and J by 4 bases; unmatched bases: 4. CDR1 LNHDA and CDR2 SQIVND come from the germline V gene (reference sequence). The CDR3 covers 13 residues. The CDR3 DNA reads TGTGCCAGTAGGGCTAGCGGAGCAGATACGCAGTATTTT. Its translation: CASRASGADTQYF.

The J gene is TRBJ2-5, the V gene TRBV7-6; perhaps TRBD1 as D (6 bases). V lost 2 bases and J lost 10, with 14 bases in between. Germline lookup yields CDR1 SGHVS and CDR2 FNYEAQ. The CDR3 covers 13 residues. The chain's CDR3 is CASSLSGVEDQYF. The CDR3 bases are TGTGCCAGCAGCTTATCAGGGGTTGAGGACCAGTACTTC.

The rearrangement joins TRBV30 to TRBJ2-5, with a tentative D call TRBD2 (5 bases). The CDR3 has 14 residues. Trimming cost V 3 bases and J 4 bases, with 15 bases left between them. Germline lookup yields CDR1 GTSNPN and CDR2 SVGIG (reference sequence). CDR3 nucleotides: TGTGCCTGGAGGGGGAGCCCCGATCGAGAGACCCAGTACTTC. Translated: CAWRGSPDRETQYF.

This clone has a single count. The chain links TRBV4-2 to TRBJ2-7; 9 bases agree with TRBD1. With V trimmed by 0 bases and J by 2 bases, 5 bases remained unmatched. The CDR3 consists of 16 residues. Germline V gene lookup returns CDR1 LGHNA and CDR2 YNFKEQ. The CDR3 sequence: CASSQEWDRVTYEQYF. Written as DNA, the CDR3 is TGTGCCAGCAGCCAAGAGTGGGACAGGGTTACCTACGAGCAGTACTTC.

The chain couples TRBV6-5 to TRBJ1-1; D is undetermined. The germline V and J ends were trimmed by 5 bases and 0 bases, with 7 bases remaining between them. There are 13 residues in the CDR3. Germline V gene data show CDR1 as MNHEY and CDR2 as SVGAGI. The CDR3: CASSPQMNTEAFF. The CDR3 DNA follows: TGTGCCAGCAGTCCCCAGATGAACACTGAAGCTTTCTTT.

The rearrangement links TRBV2 to TRBJ1-4; D is perhaps TRBD1 (6 bases). Trimming removed 6 bases at V and 5 bases at J, with 13 bases between. Germline CDR1 and CDR2: SNHLY and FYNNEI. This CDR3 has 14 residues. In DNA form, the CDR3 reads TGTGCCAGCAGACTAGGACAGCTAAATGAAAAACTGTTTTTT. Translating it yields CASRLGQLNEKLFF.

This clone was seen a few times. The gene calls are TRBV15 and TRBJ2-7, with TRBD1 as a possible D gene (5 bases). The CDR3 extends over 14 amino acids. Germline V CDR1 and CDR2: LNHNV, YYDKDF (reference sequence). Trimming took off 0 bases at V and 6 bases at J, with 12 bases between the two ends. CDR3 sequence reads: CATSRDQGMGEQYF. The CDR3 DNA reads as TGTGCCACCAGCAGAGATCAGGGAATGGGCGAGCAGTACTTC.

This clone has only one observation. The chain couples TRBV7-2 to TRBJ1-5; D unclear. The CDR3 is 14 residues long. Germline CDR1 SGHTA, CDR2 FQGNSA. Trimming took 0 bases from V and 9 from J, leaving 12 bases between them. CDR3 residues: CASSLALGLLPQHF. CDR3 bases: TGTGCCAGCAGCTTAGCGCTCGGACTACTGCCCCAGCATTTT.

CDR3 region: CASSQQGATDEQYF. CDR3 nucleotides: TGTGCCAGCAGTCAGCAGGGGGCGACGGACGAGCAGTACTTC. The chain joins TRBV2 to TRBJ2-7, with 8 bases that match TRBD1. Germline assignment: CDR1 SNHLY and CDR2 FYNNEI. The trim removed 5 bases at V and 5 bases at J, leaving 8 bases unmatched. The CDR3 length is 14 residues. Together with reference TRBV2 and TRBJ2-7, the CDR3 gives the full variable domain: EPEVTQTPSHQVTQMGQEVILRCVPISNHLYFYWYRQILGQKVEFLVSFYNNEISEKSEIFDDQFSVERPDGSNFTLKIRSTKLEDSAMYFCASSQQGATDEQYFGPGTRLTVT.

Comments on this clone: Within the sample, other DNA sequences also encode this same CDR3. The V gene is TRBV7-9, the J gene TRBJ1-1; D remains ambiguous. Germline V lookup: CDR1 SEHNR, CDR2 FQNEAQ (reference sequence). The CDR3 runs to 13 residues. V lost 4 bases and J lost 6, with 12 bases in between. The CDR3 here is CASSWGGAPEAFF. DNA for the CDR3: TGTGCCAGCAGCTGGGGAGGAGCCCCTGAAGCTTTCTTT.

The V call is TRBV6-1, the J call TRBJ2-7, with 8 bases lining up with TRBD1. The germline CDR1 and CDR2 sequences are MNHNS and SASEGT. The V and J ends lost 5 bases and 7 bases, in that order; junction bases with no gene match: 7. This CDR3 is 13 amino acids long. The CDR3 nucleotides read TGTGCCAGCAGTTCCACAGGGGGGACGGAGCAGTACTTC. It codes for CASSSTGGTEQYF.

The J gene is TRBJ1-5, the V gene TRBV28; no firm D call. V lost 7 bases and J lost 3, with 13 bases in between. Per germline, CDR1 MDHEN and CDR2 SYDVKM. The CDR3 contains 14 residues. CDR3 nucleotides: TGTGCCAGCACCGCCGTTAGTCTCAATCAGCCCCAGCATTTT. Translated, it gives CASTAVSLNQPQHF.

The V gene is TRBV11-3, the J gene TRBJ2-3, with 12 positions matching TRBD2. CDR1 and CDR2 (germline): SGHNT, YENEEA. The CDR3 is made up of 16 amino acids. The V segment lost 1 base and the J segment 2 bases; nucleotides outside the gene matches: 1. CDR3 in amino acids: CASSLGLAGDTDTQYF. The CDR3 DNA reads TGTGCCAGCAGCTTAGGACTAGCGGGGGACACAGATACGCAGTATTTT.

The chain has TRBV6-5 and TRBJ2-7, with D perhaps matching TRBD2 (5 bases). CDR1 is MNHEY, CDR2 SVGAGI, per germline. V was cut by 8 bases and J by 5 bases, with 13 bases left in between. CDR3 length: 12 residues. CDR3 protein: CASSPGGHEQYF. In DNA, the CDR3 is TGTGCCAGCTCGCCCGGCGGGCACGAGCAGTACTTC.